The table lists the clone carrying this TCR beta chain with a few counts. The record originates from a study of blood T cell repertoires in COVID-19. How the authors handled the data: Estimated nucleated cell counts came from reference gene primer amplification. Produced via immunoSEQ multiplex PCR; TCRdb's table is partial and in-frame only. V and J calls and clone size come straight from that table; D and trimming were deduced from the DNA. Altogether roughly 300,000 clones are present, roughly 90% being singletons, with the ten largest covering approximately 8.5%. The CDR3 is 15 residues long. Per germline, CDR1 SEHNR and CDR2 FQNEAQ (reference sequence). V trimming: 2 bases; J trimming: 1 base; junction bases outside the gene matches: 2.

The sample comprised peripheral blood. The rearrangement joins TRBV7-9 to TRBJ2-7, with 10 positions matching TRBD1. This sequence originates from a man aged 18 to 30 with active or convalescent COVID-19. CDR3 loop: CASSLPGQGSYEQYF. The CDR3, as DNA: TGTGCCAGCAGCTTACCGGGACAGGGGTCCTACGAGCAGTACTTC.